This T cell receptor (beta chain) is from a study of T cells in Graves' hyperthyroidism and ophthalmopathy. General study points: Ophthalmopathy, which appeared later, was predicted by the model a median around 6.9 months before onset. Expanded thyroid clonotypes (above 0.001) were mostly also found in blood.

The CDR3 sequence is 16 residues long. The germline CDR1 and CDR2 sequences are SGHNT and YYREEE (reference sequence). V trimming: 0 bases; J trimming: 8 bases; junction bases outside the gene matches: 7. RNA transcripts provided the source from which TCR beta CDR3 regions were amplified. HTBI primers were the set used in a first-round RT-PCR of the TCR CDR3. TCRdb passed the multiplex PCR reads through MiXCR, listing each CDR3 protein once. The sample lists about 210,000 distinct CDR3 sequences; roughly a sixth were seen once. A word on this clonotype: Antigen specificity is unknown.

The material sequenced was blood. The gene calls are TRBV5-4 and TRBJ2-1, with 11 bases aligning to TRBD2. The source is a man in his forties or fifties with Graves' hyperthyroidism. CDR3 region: CASSLGGSGRAYEQFF. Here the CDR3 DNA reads TGTGCCAGCAGCTTGGGCGGTAGCGGGAGGGCCTATGAGCAGTTCTTC.